The rows below give T cell receptor beta chains drawn from one sample of a study of blood T cell repertoires in COVID-19. The protocol was immunoSEQ multiplex PCR, while the TCRdb copy is restricted to in-frame clones and leaves out a portion. The sample has a few hundred thousand clones, 85% to 90% seen once. Sequencing was done on a sample of PBMCs or T cells enriched from blood (not recorded which). Receptors were obtained from a woman aged 25 to 39 who had recovered from COVID-19. The conserved cysteine and the conserved F or W are not part of the CDR3 here.

j_gene,len,v_gene,CDR3aa
TRBJ2-7,17,TRBV19,ASSPRGTGGTRSSYEQY
TRBJ1-1,11,TRBV7-9,ASSRDLNTEAF
TRBJ2-5,12,TRBV14,ASSLTTGGETQY
TRBJ2-1,15,TRBV5-8,ASSPTSGAAPYNEQF
TRBJ2-1,12,TRBV25-1,ASIPGGSYNEQF
TRBJ1-1,13,TRBV6-5,ASSYSLTPGTEAF
TRBJ1-2,9,TRBV6-2/TRBV6-3,ASSVAYGYT
TRBJ1-5,12,TRBV6-2/TRBV6-3,ASSQGQNDQPQH
TRBJ1-1,14,TRBV19,ASSLRAGVSSAEAF
TRBJ1-1,12,TRBV11-2,ASSLFQGDTEAF
TRBJ1-2,10,TRBV29-1,SVATGTYGYT
TRBJ1-3,13,TRBV10-3,AISRGQGKEDTIY
TRBJ1-4,13,TRBV30,AWSGRGARNEKLF
TRBJ1-5,13,TRBV19,ASSIGGALNQPQH
TRBJ2-3,13,TRBV7-2,ASSSGTSGVDTQY
TRBJ1-2,10,TRBV28,ASSVTGYGYT
TRBJ2-3,12,TRBV7-3,ASSLNGGTDTQY
TRBJ1-5,12,TRBV7-9,ASSLGDTNQPQH
TRBJ2-3,10,TRBV4-2,ASGTTRVTQY
TRBJ1-6,12,TRBV5-4,ASEDREYNSPLH
TRBJ1-1,14,TRBV6-2/TRBV6-3,ASSPKRQGRNTEAF
TRBJ2-3,12,TRBV27,ASRRQLGTDTQY
TRBJ2-2,13,TRBV5-4,ASRSGQQNTGELF
TRBJ1-6,15,TRBV5-4,ASTQSPGGPVGSPLH
TRBJ1-1,11,TRBV6-1,ASSEARGTEAF
TRBJ2-7,13,TRBV11-2,ASSLFQGASREQY
TRBJ2-7,10,TRBV12-3/TRBV12-4,ASSLSYYEQY
TRBJ1-1,14,TRBV19,ASSVYQGAGSTEAF
TRBJ2-2,13,TRBV7-3,ASSKQGAITGELF
TRBJ2-4,14,TRBV25-1,ASSEIAGGPKNIQY
TRBJ1-1,12,TRBV30,AWGEEGRGAEAF
TRBJ2-3,14,TRBV25-1,ASAPIPGRGTDTQY
TRBJ1-2,13,TRBV28,ASSSNRDRFYGYT
TRBJ1-2,13,TRBV4-3,ASSQSGTGNYGYT
TRBJ2-2,13,TRBV20-1,SARVPGTRTGELF
TRBJ1-1,12,TRBV10-3,AIRKTGGDTEAF
TRBJ1-1,14,TRBV19,ASTPGGGRLNTEAF
TRBJ1-1,13,TRBV5-4,ASSLRLGQATEAF
TRBJ1-1,12,TRBV6-5,ASSLGGQNTEAF
TRBJ1-2,14,TRBV12-5,ASGLVLRHYNYGYT
TRBJ1-2,11,TRBV5-6,ASSRHGHLGYT
TRBJ2-7,14,TRBV18,ASSPPKQGIAYEQY
TRBJ2-7,14,TRBV6-1,ASSEGSFLASYEQY
TRBJ1-4,12,TRBV29-1,SVGLTGGVEKLF
TRBJ1-2,11,TRBV5-1,ASSPRVGEGYT
TRBJ1-2,14,TRBV20-1,SASKAGLAGFEGYT
TRBJ1-2,9,TRBV20-1,SATGNYGYT
TRBJ1-1,15,TRBV19,ASSWVTDPRVFTEAF
TRBJ1-1,14,TRBV10-2,ASSRVAQPLNTEAF
TRBJ1-3,12,TRBV21-1,ASRERFGGNTIY
TRBJ1-1,11,TRBV30,AWSVQKNTEAF